The 28 T cell receptor beta chains presented below share a single source sample, sequenced in a study of cytomegalovirus exposure and HLA in healthy donors. PCR was performed using 60 Vbeta and 13 Jbeta primers. TCRdb keeps only in-frame clones here, not all; method: immunoSEQ multiplex PCR. The table records about 140,000 clones, about 80% of them present only once. The sample taken for sequencing was PBMCs. These receptors came from a man younger than 35 in good health and CMV-seronegative.

The V call is TRBV28, the J call TRBJ2-7; D not resolved. Germline CDR1 MDHEN, CDR2 SYDVKM. CDR3 length equals 11 residues. V was clipped by 7 bases and J by 3 bases, with 7 bases between them. The CDR3 sequence: CASKLHYEQYF. CDR3 nucleotide sequence: TGTGCCAGCAAACTACACTACGAGCAGTACTTC.

This rearrangement joins TRBV5-1 to TRBJ2-5; 8 bases agree with TRBD1. This CDR3 spans 18 amino acids. With 4 bases clipped from V and 2 bases from J, the junction kept 16 bases outside the gene matches. The germline V gene encodes CDR1 SGHRS and CDR2 YFSETQ. The CDR3 reads CASSAPRQGARLQETQYF. The CDR3 DNA reads TGCGCCAGCAGCGCCCCGAGGCAGGGGGCACGGTTGCAAGAGACCCAGTACTTC.

The V and J genes are TRBV27 and TRBJ1-1; D is undetermined. V shed 3 bases and J shed 4 bases, with 21 bases lying between them. Germline values: CDR1 MNHEY, CDR2 SMNVEV (reference sequence). The CDR3 loop spans 17 amino acids. The CDR3 reads CASSFLVPGNGGTEAFF. Here the CDR3 DNA reads TGTGCCAGCAGTTTCTTGGTTCCGGGAAACGGTGGCACTGAAGCTTTCTTT.

The V gene is TRBV29-1, the J gene TRBJ1-1, with 8 bases identical to TRBD1. Germline lookup yields CDR1 SQVTM and CDR2 ANQGSEA. V shed 6 bases and J 4 bases; nucleotides not matched to a gene: 10. This CDR3 has 14 amino acids. The CDR3 DNA reads as TGCAGCGTCCGAGGACAGGGAGGGACCACTGAAGCTTTCTTT. This gives the protein CSVRGQGGTTEAFF.

V gene TRBV19 combines with J gene TRBJ1-1; a possible D gene is TRBD1 (5 bases). Germline CDR1 and CDR2: LNHDA and SQIVND (reference sequence). The CDR3 loop spans 15 amino acids. Trimming shortened V by 3 bases and J by 1 base, and 12 bases separated the two germline ends. The CDR3 sequence is CASSIWGVGNTEAFF. Here the CDR3 DNA reads TGTGCCAGTAGTATCTGGGGCGTAGGGAACACTGAAGCTTTCTTT.

The chain uses TRBV11-2 and TRBJ1-1; D is undetermined. Germline V gives CDR1 SGHAT, CDR2 FQNNGV. This CDR3 contains 16 residues. V gave up 5 bases and J gave up 0 bases, with 16 bases separating them. The CDR3 coding sequence is TGTGCCAGCAGCGAGCCCGGGATTTTTATGAACACTGAAGCTTTCTTT. Protein product: CASSEPGIFMNTEAFF.

This clone has just one count. This chain connects TRBV9 to TRBJ1-5; tentative D call: TRBD1 (6 bases). Germline V lookup: CDR1 SGDLS, CDR2 YYNGEE. Trimming cost V 3 bases and J 5 bases, with 12 bases left between them. CDR3 length equals 14 residues. The CDR3: CASSGGQTHQPQHF. The CDR3 DNA follows: TGTGCCAGCAGCGGGGGGCAGACCCATCAGCCCCAGCATTTT.

The chain couples TRBV4-1 to TRBJ1-4; TRBD1 agrees at 8 bases. V lost 3 bases and J lost 7; bases outside the gene matches: 7. The CDR3 covers 15 residues. CDR1 MGHRA and CDR2 YSYEKL come from the germline V gene. The DNA of the CDR3 is TGCGCCAGCAGCCAGGACAGGGATCATGGTGAAAAACTGTTTTTT. This sequence encodes CASSQDRDHGEKLFF.

The CDR3 reads CASNAYRGGGNQPQHF. The CDR3 nucleotides read TGTGCCAGCAACGCATACCGGGGAGGAGGCAATCAGCCCCAGCATTTT. The V gene is TRBV28, the J gene TRBJ1-5; no firm D call. CDR1 MDHEN and CDR2 SYDVKM come from the germline V gene. Trimming removed 7 bases at V and 2 bases at J, with 18 bases between. CDR3 length: 16 amino acids.

The chain carries TRBV2 and TRBJ2-5, with 7 bases identical to TRBD2. Trimming removed 4 bases from V and 2 bases from J; junction bases left unmatched: 10. Germline V lookup: CDR1 SNHLY, CDR2 FYNNEI. The length of the CDR3 is 16 residues. This chain's CDR3 is CASSAQGAGVQETQYF. In DNA form, the CDR3 reads TGTGCCAGCAGTGCCCAAGGGGCGGGGGTACAAGAGACCCAGTACTTC.

In its sample, this clone was seen a few times. This sequence joins TRBV5-4 and TRBJ2-7, with 7 bases lining up with TRBD1. Germline CDR1 SGHNT, CDR2 YYREEE (reference sequence). CDR3 length: 13 amino acids. V was clipped by 5 bases and J by 0 bases; unmatched bases: 2. CDR3 DNA: TGTGCCAGCAGACGGGACAGCTCCTACGAGCAGTACTTC. Translated, it gives CASRRDSSYEQYF.

The chain employs TRBV25-1 and TRBJ2-3, with 8 bases fitting TRBD2. The J segment lost 4 bases and the V segment lost 4 bases, leaving 7 bases of the junction unmatched. There are 15 residues in the CDR3. Germline V gene data show CDR1 as MGHDK and CDR2 as SYGVNS. The chain's CDR3 is CASSARGGNADTQYF. Written as DNA, the CDR3 is TGTGCCAGCAGTGCCCGGGGGGGGAATGCAGATACGCAGTATTTT.

This chain connects TRBV15 to TRBJ2-7; no definite D call. Germline V gene data show CDR1 as LNHNV and CDR2 as YYDKDF (reference sequence). This CDR3 has 15 amino acids. V gave up 5 bases and J gave up 4 bases, with 18 bases separating them. The CDR3 DNA follows: TGTGCCACCAGCCAGAGAAGAACTGGAGTATACGAGCAGTACTTC. This encodes CATSQRRTGVYEQYF.

V gene TRBV5-1 combines with J gene TRBJ1-2; 7 bases fit TRBD1. The CDR3 runs to 14 residues. V was pared by 4 bases and J by 5 bases, with 8 bases of the junction left unmatched. CDR1 is SGHRS and CDR2 is YFSETQ in the germline V gene. CDR3 nucleotide sequence: TGCGCCAGCAGCGGAGGACAGGCGGGGTATGGCTACACCTTC. Amino acid sequence: CASSGGQAGYGYTF.

This clone came up once. This chain joins TRBV6-1 and TRBJ2-2, with 14 bases that match TRBD2. CDR1 is MNHNS, CDR2 SASEGT, per germline. J was trimmed by 3 bases and V by 4 bases; bases with no gene match: 4. The CDR3 consists of 17 residues. The CDR3 spells CASSGLAGGPYTGELFF. The CDR3 DNA follows: TGTGCCAGCAGTGGACTAGCGGGAGGGCCGTACACCGGGGAGCTGTTTTTT.

The CDR3: CASSHQVGGGGTEAFF. CDR3 nucleotide sequence: TGTGCCAGCAGTCATCAAGTAGGGGGTGGGGGCACTGAAGCTTTCTTT. This chain joins TRBV27 and TRBJ1-1, with D possibly TRBD1 on 6 matching bases. With 5 bases removed from V and 4 bases from J, the gap between germline ends came to 20 bases. Germline V lookup: CDR1 MNHEY, CDR2 SMNVEV (reference sequence). This CDR3 has 16 amino acids.

This clone was observed a single time. This rearrangement joins TRBV9 to TRBJ1-6, with D hard to call. V shed 0 bases and J shed 0 bases, with 7 bases lying between them. Per the germline V gene, CDR1 is SGDLS and CDR2 is YYNGEE. This CDR3 is built from 16 residues. The chain's CDR3 is CASSVGLSSYNSPLHF. As DNA, the CDR3 is TGTGCCAGCAGCGTAGGTTTGAGCTCCTATAATTCACCCCTCCACTTT.

The chain uses TRBV5-1 and TRBJ2-2; 7 bases agree with TRBD2. V shed 1 base, J shed 7 bases, and the junction held 7 bases outside the gene matches. The CDR3 covers 15 residues. The germline V gene has CDR1 SGHRS and CDR2 YFSETQ. CDR3 loop: CASSLFTGGGGELFF. CDR3 nucleotides: TGCGCCAGCAGCTTGTTTACGGGAGGTGGCGGGGAGCTGTTTTTT.

The V gene is TRBV6-6, the J gene TRBJ2-3; 12 nucleotides agree with TRBD1. The CDR3 has 15 amino acids. Germline CDR1 MNHNY, CDR2 SVGAGI (reference sequence). V lost 4 bases and J lost 6; bases outside the gene matches: 5. This chain's CDR3 is CASSFGTGGLDTQYF. CDR3 bases: TGTGCCAGCAGTTTCGGGACAGGGGGCTTGGATACGCAGTATTTT.

As regards this clone: The identical CDR3 is also encoded by other nucleotide sequences in the sample. The chain carries TRBV7-9 and TRBJ2-1; D is possibly TRBD2 (5 bases). The CDR3 has 14 residues. In germline, CDR1 is SEHNR, CDR2 FQNEAQ (reference sequence). With 3 bases removed from V and 7 bases from J, the gap between germline ends came to 13 bases. The CDR3 region has the DNA TGTGCCAGCAGCTTCGGCGGTTCGGGAAATGAGCAGTTCTTC. It yields the protein CASSFGGSGNEQFF.

To note about this clone: This likely traces to a read error, being one base from a far larger clone. The V gene is TRBV2, the J gene TRBJ2-1; TRBD1 aligns across 8 bases. The germline V gene encodes CDR1 SNHLY and CDR2 FYNNEI. This CDR3 region has 15 residues. This CDR3 reads CASSGTGSTYNDQFF. CDR3 coding DNA: TGTGCCAGCAGTGGGACAGGGAGCACCTACAATGACCAGTTCTTC.

This chain links TRBV7-9 with TRBJ1-1; a possible D gene is TRBD1 (6 bases). CDR3 length: 16 amino acids. V lost 1 base and J lost 5, with 17 bases in between. From germline, CDR1 is SEHNR and CDR2 FQNEAQ (reference sequence). The CDR3 spells CASSLDGRGARTEAFF. The DNA for the CDR3 is TGTGCCAGCAGCTTAGATGGGCGGGGGGCGAGGACTGAAGCTTTCTTT.

The chain combines TRBV6-1 with TRBJ2-7; maybe TRBD2 (5 bases). Germline assignment: CDR1 MNHNS and CDR2 SASEGT. Trimming stripped 4 bases from V and 1 base from J, with 8 bases between. This CDR3 spans 13 amino acids. The CDR3 coding sequence is TGTGCCAGCAGTGGAGGACTTTCCTACGAGCAGTACTTC. Protein: CASSGGLSYEQYF.

The chain employs TRBV5-5 and TRBJ2-1, with a possible D match to TRBD1 (7 bases). This CDR3 spans 16 amino acids. Trimming cost V 3 bases and J 2 bases, with 15 bases left between them. Per the germline V gene, CDR1 is SGHKS and CDR2 is YYEKEE (reference sequence). The CDR3 DNA follows: TGTGCCAGCAGCTCAACGACAGGGAGGACCTACAATGAGCAGTTCTTC. Its translation: CASSSTTGRTYNEQFF.

For the CDR3, the DNA is TGCGCCAGCAGCCTGGACAGGGGGCAGGAAGGCTACACCTTC. Encoded protein: CASSLDRGQEGYTF. The chain employs TRBV5-1 and TRBJ1-2, with 11 bases aligning to TRBD1. The J segment lost 8 bases and the V segment lost 4 bases, leaving 7 bases of the junction unmatched. Germline lookup yields CDR1 SGHRS and CDR2 YFSETQ. This CDR3 is 14 amino acids long.

This clone is termed medium-sized (0.01 to 0.1%). The V and J genes are TRBV6-5 and TRBJ1-1; D possibly corresponds to TRBD1 (5 bases). Germline CDR1 MNHEY, CDR2 SVGAGI. This CDR3 spans 15 amino acids. V shed 2 bases and J shed 2 bases, with 12 bases lying between them. The CDR3 here is CASSYQNQGNTEAFF. Written as DNA, the CDR3 is TGTGCCAGCAGTTACCAAAATCAGGGTAACACTGAAGCTTTCTTT.

DNA for the CDR3: TGTGCAAGTCGCTTAGAACAGGGTCCCATTGAAAAACTGTTTTTT. Translating it yields CASRLEQGPIEKLFF. The V call is TRBV12-2, the J call TRBJ1-4; the table's D call of TRBD1 was not tested on the DNA. TRBV12-2 is a pseudogene segment. This CDR3 region has 15 residues.

V gene TRBV6-5 combines with J gene TRBJ1-1, with 7 bases matching TRBD1. CDR3 length equals 12 residues. J was trimmed by 6 bases and V by 7 bases; bases with no gene match: 5. Per the germline V gene, CDR1 is MNHEY and CDR2 is SVGAGI. The CDR3 protein is CASIDREAEAFF. The CDR3 region has the DNA TGTGCCAGCATCGACAGGGAAGCTGAAGCTTTCTTT.